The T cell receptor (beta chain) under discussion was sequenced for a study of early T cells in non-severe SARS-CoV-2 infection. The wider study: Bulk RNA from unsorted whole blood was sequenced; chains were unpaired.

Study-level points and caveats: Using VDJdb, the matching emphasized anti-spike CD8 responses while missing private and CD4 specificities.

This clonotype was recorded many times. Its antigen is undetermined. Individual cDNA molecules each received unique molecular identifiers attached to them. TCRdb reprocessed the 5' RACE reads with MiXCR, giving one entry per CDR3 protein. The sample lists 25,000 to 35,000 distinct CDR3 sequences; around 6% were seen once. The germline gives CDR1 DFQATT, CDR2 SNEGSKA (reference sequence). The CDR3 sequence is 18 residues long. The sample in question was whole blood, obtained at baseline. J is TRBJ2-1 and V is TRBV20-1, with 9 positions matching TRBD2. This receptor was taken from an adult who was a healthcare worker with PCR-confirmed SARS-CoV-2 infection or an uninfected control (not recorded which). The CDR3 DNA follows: TGCAGCCCTAAGGACCTTAGCGGGAGTTTGGGCTCCTACAATGAGCAGTTCTTC. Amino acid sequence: CSPKDLSGSLGSYNEQFF.